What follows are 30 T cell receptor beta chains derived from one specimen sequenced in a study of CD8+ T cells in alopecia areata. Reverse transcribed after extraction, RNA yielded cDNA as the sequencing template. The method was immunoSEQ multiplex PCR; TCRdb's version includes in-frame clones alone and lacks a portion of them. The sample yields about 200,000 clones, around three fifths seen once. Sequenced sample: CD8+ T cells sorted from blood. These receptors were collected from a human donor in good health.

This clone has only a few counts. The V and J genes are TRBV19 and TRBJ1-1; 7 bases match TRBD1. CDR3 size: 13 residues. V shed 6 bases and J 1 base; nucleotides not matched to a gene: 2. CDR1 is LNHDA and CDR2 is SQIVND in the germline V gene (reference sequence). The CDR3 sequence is CASRNRGNTEAFF. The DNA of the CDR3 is TGTGCCAGTAGGAACAGGGGGAACACTGAAGCTTTCTTT.

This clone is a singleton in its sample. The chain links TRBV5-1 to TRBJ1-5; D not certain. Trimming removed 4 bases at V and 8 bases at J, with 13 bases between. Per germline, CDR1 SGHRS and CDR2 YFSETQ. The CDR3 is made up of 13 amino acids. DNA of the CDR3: TGCGCCAGCAGCCATCACGCACGTAAGCCCCAGCATTTT. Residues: CASSHHARKPQHF.

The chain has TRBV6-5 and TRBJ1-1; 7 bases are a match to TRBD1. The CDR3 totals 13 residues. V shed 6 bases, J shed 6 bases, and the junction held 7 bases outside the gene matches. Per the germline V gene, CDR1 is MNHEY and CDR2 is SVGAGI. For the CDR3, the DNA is TGTGCCAGCAGGCTCGACAGGGCCGCTGAAGCTTTCTTT. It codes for CASRLDRAAEAFF.

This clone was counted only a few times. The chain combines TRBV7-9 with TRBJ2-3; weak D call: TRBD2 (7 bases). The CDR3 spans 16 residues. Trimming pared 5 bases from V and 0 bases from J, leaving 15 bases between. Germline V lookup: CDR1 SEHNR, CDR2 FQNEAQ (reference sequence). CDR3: CASSPSGGASTDTQYF. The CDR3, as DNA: TGTGCCAGCAGCCCGAGTGGGGGGGCAAGCACAGATACGCAGTATTTT.

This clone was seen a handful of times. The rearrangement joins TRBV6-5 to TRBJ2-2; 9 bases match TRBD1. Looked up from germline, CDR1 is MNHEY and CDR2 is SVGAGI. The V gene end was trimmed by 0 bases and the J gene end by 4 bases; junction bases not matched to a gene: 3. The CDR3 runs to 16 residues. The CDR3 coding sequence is TGTGCCAGCAGTTACTCCGGGACAGGGTCCACCGGGGAGCTGTTTTTT. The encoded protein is CASSYSGTGSTGELFF.

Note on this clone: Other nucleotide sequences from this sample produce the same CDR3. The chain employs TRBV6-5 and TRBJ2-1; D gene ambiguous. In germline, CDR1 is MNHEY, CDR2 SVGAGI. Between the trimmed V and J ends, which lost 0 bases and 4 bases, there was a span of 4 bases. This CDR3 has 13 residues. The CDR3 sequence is CASSYSGYNEQFF. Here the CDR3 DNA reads TGTGCCAGCAGTTACTCGGGTTACAATGAGCAGTTCTTC.

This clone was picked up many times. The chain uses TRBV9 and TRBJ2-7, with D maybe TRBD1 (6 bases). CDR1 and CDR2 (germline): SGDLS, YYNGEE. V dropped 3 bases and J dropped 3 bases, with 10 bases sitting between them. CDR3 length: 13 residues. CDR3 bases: TGTGCCAGCAGCGCGGACAGTTACTACGAGCAGTACTTC. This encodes CASSADSYYEQYF.

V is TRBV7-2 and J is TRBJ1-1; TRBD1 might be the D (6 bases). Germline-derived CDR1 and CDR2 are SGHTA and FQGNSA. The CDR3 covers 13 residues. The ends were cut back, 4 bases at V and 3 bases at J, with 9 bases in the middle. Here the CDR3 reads CASSSGTHTEAFF. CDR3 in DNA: TGTGCCAGCAGCTCGGGGACACACACTGAAGCTTTCTTT.

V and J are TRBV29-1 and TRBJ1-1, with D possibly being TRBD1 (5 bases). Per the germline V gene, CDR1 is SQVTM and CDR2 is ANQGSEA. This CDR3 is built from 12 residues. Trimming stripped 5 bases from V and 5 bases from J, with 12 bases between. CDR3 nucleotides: TGCAGCGTTCGCCCGGGGCTTACTGAAGCTTTCTTT. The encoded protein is CSVRPGLTEAFF.

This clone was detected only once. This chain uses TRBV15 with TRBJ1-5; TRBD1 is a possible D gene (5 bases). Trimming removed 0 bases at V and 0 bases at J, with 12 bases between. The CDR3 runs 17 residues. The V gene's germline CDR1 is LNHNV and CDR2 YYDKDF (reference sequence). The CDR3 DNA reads TGTGCCACCAGCAGAGATTGGGGCTTAGATAGCAATCAGCCCCAGCATTTT. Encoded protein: CATSRDWGLDSNQPQHF.

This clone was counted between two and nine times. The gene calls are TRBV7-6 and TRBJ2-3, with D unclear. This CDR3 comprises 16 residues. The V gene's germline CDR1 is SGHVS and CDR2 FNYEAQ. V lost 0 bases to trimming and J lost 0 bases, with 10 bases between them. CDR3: CASSLARRPSTDTQYF. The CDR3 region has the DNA TGTGCCAGCAGCTTAGCTCGCCGCCCCAGCACAGATACGCAGTATTTT.

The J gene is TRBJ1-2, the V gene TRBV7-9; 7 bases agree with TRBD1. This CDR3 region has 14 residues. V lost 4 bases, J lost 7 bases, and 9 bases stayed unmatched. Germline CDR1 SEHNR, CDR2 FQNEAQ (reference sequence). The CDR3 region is CASSSGQLSSGYTF. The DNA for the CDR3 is TGTGCCAGCAGCTCGGGACAGCTTTCCAGTGGCTACACCTTC.

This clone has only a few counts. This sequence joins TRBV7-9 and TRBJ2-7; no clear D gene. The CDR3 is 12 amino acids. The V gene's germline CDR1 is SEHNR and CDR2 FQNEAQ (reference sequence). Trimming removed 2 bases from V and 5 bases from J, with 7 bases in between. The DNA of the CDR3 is TGTGCCAGCAGCTTATCCGGAGACGAGCAGTACTTC. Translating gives CASSLSGDEQYF.

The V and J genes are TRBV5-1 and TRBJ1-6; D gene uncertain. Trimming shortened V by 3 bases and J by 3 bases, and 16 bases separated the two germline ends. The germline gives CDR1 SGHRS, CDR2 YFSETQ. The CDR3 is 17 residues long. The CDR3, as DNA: TGCGCCAGCAGCTCGCAGCCGTCCGGGGACTATAATTCACCCCTCCACTTT. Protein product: CASSSQPSGDYNSPLHF.

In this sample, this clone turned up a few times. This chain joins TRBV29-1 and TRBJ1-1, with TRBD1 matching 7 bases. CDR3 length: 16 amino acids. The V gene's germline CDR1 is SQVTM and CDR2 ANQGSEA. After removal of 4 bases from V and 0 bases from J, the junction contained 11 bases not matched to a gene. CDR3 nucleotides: TGCAGCGTTGGAACCGGGACAGAGTCCATGAACACTGAAGCTTTCTTT. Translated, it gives CSVGTGTESMNTEAFF. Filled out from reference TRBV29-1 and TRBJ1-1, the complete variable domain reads SAVISQKPSRDICQRGTSLTIQCQVDSQVTMMFWYRQQPGQSLTLIATANQGSEATYESGFVIDKFPISRPNLTFSTLTVSNMSPEDSSIYLCSVGTGTESMNTEAFFGQGTRLTVV.

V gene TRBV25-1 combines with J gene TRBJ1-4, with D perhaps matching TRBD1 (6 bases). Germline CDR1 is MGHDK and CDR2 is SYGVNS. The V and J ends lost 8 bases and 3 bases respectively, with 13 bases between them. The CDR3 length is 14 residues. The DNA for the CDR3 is TGTGCCAGCGCCGAAGGGGGGTCTAATGAAAAACTGTTTTTT. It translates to CASAEGGSNEKLFF.

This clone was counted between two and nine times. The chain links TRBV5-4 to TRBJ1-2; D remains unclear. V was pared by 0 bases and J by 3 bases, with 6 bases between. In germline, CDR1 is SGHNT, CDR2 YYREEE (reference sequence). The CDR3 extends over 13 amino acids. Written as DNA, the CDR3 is TGTGCCAGCAGCTTGGATACGGACTATGGCTACACCTTC. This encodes CASSLDTDYGYTF.

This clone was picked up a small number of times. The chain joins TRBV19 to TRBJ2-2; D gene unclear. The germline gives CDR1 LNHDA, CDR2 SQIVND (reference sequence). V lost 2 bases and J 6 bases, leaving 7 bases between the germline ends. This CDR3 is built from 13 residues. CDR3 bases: TGTGCCAGTAGTATATCTGGGCCCGGGGAGCTGTTTTTT. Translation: CASSISGPGELFF. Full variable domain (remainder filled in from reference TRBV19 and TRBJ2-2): DGGITQSPKYLFRKEGQNVTLSCEQNLNHDAMYWYRQDPGQGLRLIYYSQIVNDFQKGDIAEGYSVSREKKESFPLTVTSAQKNPTAFYLCASSISGPGELFFGEGSRLTVL.

This CDR3 is CASSEGQSYGYTF. The CDR3 DNA is TGTGCCAGCAGTGAGGGACAGAGCTATGGCTACACCTTC. The rearrangement joins TRBV25-1 to TRBJ1-2, with 7 bases lining up with TRBD1. V lost 3 bases and J lost 4; bases outside the gene matches: 2. From germline, CDR1 is MGHDK and CDR2 SYGVNS. CDR3 length: 13 residues.

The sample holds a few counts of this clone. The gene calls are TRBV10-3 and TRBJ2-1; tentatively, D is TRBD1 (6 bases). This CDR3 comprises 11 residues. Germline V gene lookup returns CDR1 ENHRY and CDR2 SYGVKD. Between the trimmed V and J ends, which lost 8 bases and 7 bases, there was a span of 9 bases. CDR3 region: CAIGGRNEQFF. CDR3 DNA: TGTGCCATCGGGGGCAGAAATGAGCAGTTCTTC.

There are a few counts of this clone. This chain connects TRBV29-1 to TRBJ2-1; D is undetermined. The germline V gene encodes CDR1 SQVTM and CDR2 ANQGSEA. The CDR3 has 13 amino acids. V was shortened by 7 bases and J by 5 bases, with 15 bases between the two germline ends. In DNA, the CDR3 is TGCAGCGCCCTTAGGTTAGAGGACAATGAGCAGTTCTTC. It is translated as CSALRLEDNEQFF.

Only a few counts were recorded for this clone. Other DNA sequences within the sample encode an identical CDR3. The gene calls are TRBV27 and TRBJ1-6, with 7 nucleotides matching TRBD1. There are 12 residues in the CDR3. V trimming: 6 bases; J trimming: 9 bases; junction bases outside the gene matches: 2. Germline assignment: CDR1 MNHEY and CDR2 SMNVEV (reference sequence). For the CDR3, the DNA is TGTGCCAGCAGAGGGGGCGGTTCACCCCTCCACTTT. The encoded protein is CASRGGGSPLHF.

The CDR3 region has the DNA TGTGCCACCAGCAGAGAGATGAGCAGGAACAATGAGCAGTTCTTC. It translates to CATSREMSRNNEQFF. The rearrangement joins TRBV15 to TRBJ2-1; no definite D call. V was cut by 0 bases and J by 5 bases, with 11 bases left in between. Germline CDR1 is LNHNV and CDR2 is YYDKDF (reference sequence). The CDR3 is 15 amino acids.

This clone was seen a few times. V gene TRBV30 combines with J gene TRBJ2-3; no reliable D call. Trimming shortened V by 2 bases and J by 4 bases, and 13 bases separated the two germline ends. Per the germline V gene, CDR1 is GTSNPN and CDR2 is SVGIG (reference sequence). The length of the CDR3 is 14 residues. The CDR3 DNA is TGTGCCTGGAGTTGGACCCGGGTGGCAGATACGCAGTATTTT. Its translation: CAWSWTRVADTQYF. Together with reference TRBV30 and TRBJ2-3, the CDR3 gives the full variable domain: SQTIHQWPATLVQPVGSPLSLECTVEGTSNPNLYWYRQAAGRGLQLLFYSVGIGQISSEVPQNLSASRPQDRQFILSSKKLLLSDSGFYLCAWSWTRVADTQYFGPGTRLTVL.

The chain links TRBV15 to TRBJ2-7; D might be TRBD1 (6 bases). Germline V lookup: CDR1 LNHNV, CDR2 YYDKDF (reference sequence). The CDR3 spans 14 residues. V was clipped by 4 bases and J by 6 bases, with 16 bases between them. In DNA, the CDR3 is TGTGCCACCAGCAACAGGGAAGGAATACGCGAGCAGTACTTC. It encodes CATSNREGIREQYF.

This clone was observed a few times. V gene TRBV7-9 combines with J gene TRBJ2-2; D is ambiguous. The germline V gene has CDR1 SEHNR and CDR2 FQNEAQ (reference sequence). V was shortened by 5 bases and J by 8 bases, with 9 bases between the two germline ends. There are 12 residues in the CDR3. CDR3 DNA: TGTGCCAGCAGCCCCCGGTGGGGGGAGCTGTTTTTT. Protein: CASSPRWGELFF.

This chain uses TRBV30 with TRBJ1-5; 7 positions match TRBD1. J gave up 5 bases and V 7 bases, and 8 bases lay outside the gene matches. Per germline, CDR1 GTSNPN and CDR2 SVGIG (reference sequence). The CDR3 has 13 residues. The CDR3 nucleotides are TGTGCCTTCCAACAGGGGCGTCATCAGCCCCAGCATTTT. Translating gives CAFQQGRHQPQHF.

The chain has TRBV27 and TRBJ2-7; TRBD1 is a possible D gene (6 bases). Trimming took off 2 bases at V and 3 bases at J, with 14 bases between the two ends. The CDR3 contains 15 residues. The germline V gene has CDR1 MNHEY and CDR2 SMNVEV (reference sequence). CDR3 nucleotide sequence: TGTGCCAGCAGTTTAAAGGGGGACCCGTACTACGAGCAGTACTTC. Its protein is CASSLKGDPYYEQYF.

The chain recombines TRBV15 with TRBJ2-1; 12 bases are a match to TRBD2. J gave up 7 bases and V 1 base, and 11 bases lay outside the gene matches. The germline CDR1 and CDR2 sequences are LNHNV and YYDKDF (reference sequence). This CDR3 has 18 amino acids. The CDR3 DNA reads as TGTGCCACCAGCAGAGGACTAGCGGGGGCCTCGAGGGTGAATGAGCAGTTCTTC. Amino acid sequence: CATSRGLAGASRVNEQFF.

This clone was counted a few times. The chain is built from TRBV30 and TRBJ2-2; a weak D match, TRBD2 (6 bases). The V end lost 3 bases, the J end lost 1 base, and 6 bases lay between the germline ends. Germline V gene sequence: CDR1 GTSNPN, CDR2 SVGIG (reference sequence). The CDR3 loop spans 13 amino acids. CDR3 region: CAWSGRNTGELFF. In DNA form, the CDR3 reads TGTGCCTGGAGCGGGAGGAACACCGGGGAGCTGTTTTTT.